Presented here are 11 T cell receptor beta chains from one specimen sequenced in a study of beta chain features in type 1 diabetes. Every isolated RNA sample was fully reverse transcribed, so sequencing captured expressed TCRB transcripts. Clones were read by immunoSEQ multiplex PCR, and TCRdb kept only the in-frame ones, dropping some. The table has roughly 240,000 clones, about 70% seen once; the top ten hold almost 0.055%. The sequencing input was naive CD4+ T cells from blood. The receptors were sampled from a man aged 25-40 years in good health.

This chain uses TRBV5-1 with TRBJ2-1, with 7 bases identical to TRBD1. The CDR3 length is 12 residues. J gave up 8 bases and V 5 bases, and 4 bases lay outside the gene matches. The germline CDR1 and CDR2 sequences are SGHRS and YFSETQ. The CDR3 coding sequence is TGCGCCAGCAGAGTCGGACAGGATGAGCAGTTCTTC. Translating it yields CASRVGQDEQFF.

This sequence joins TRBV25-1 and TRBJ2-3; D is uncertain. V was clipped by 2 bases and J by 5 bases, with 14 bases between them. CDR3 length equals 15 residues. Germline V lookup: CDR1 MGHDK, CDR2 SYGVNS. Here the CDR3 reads CASSEPGRRGDTQYF. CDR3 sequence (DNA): TGTGCCAGCAGTGAACCCGGCAGGCGAGGAGATACGCAGTATTTT.

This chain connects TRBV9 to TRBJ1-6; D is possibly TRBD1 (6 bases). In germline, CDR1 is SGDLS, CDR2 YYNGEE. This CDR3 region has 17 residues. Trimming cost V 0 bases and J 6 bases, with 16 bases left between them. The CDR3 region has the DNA TGTGCCAGCAGCGTAGCTCCCGCGGACAGAAGTAATTCACCCCTCCACTTT. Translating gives CASSVAPADRSNSPLHF.

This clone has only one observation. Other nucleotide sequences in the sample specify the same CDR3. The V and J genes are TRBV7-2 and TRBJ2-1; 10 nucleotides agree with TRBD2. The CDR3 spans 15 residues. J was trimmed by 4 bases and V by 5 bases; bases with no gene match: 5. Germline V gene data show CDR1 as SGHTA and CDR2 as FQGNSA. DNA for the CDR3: TGTGCCAGCAGCCCGACTAGCGGGCGTTACAATGAGCAGTTCTTC. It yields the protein CASSPTSGRYNEQFF.

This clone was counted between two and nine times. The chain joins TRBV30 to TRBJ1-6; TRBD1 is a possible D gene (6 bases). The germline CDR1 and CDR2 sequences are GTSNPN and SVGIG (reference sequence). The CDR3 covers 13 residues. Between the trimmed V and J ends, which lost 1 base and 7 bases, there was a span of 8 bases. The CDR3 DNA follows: TGTGCCTGGAGTGAAGGGGGAAATTCACCCCTCCACTTT. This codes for CAWSEGGNSPLHF.

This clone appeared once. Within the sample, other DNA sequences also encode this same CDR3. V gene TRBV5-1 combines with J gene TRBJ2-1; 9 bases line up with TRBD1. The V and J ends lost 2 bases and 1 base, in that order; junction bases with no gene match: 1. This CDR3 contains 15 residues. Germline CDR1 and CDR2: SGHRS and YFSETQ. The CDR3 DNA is TGCGCCAGCAGCTTAGGGACAGGGTCCTACAATGAGCAGTTCTTC. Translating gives CASSLGTGSYNEQFF.

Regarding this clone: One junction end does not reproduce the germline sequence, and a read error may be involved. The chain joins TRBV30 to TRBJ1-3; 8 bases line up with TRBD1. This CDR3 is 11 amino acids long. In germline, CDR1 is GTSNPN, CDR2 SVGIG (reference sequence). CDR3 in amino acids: CAWSAAGTGTF. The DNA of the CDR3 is TGTGCCTGGAGTGCCGCAGGGACAGGTACTTTT. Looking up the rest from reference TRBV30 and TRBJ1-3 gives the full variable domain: SQTIHQWPATLVQPVGSPLSLECTVEGTSNPNLYWYRQAAGRGLQLLFYSVGIGQISSEVPQNLSASRPQDRQFILSSKKLLLSDSGFYLCAWSAAGTGTFGEGSWLTVV.

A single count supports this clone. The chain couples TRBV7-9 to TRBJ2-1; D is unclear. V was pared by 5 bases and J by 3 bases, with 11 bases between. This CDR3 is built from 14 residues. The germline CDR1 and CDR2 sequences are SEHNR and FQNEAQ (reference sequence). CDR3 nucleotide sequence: TGTGCCAGCAGCCTAGAGCGTTACTACAATGAGCAGTTCTTC. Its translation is CASSLERYYNEQFF.

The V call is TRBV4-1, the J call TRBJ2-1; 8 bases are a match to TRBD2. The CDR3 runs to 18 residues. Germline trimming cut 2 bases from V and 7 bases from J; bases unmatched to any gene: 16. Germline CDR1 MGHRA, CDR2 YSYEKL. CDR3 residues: CASSQQGASGGNWNEQFF. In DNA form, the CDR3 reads TGCGCCAGCAGCCAACAAGGGGCCAGCGGGGGCAATTGGAATGAGCAGTTCTTC.

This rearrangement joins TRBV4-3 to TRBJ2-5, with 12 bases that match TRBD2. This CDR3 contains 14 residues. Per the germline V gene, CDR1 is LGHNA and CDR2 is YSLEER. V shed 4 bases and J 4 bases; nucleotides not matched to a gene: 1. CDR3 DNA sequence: TGCGCCAGCAGCCGACTAGCGGGAGTAGAGACCCAGTACTTC. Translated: CASSRLAGVETQYF.

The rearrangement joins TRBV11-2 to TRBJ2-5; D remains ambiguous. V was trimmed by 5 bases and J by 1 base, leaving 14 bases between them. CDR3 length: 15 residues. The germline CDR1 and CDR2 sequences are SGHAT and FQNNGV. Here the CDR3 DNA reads TGTGCCAGCAGCCGACGTAGGGTCCTCCAAGAGACCCAGTACTTC. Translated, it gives CASSRRRVLQETQYF.